The 27 T cell receptor beta chains below all came from one sample that was sequenced in a study of blood T cell repertoires in COVID-19 (dated by TCRdb to the early 2020s). The library relied on the immunoSEQ multiplex PCR assay. The source is immuneACCESS, and TCRdb retained only in-frame sequences with V and J called. Part of the clones is not carried over; for the studies checked, unresolved V genes explain less than half of this, and the remainder is unexplained. For this sample the table gives over 60,000 clones, of which roughly nine tenths were detected only once. 4.9% of the sample rests with the top ten. The sample was peripheral blood. These receptors were collected from a woman in her forties or fifties with active COVID-19.

The V gene is TRBV28, the J gene TRBJ2-7; tentative D call: TRBD2 (6 bases). The germline V and J ends were trimmed by 5 bases and 1 base, with 15 bases remaining between them. The CDR3 contains 15 residues. Looked up from germline, CDR1 is MDHEN and CDR2 is SYDVKM. The CDR3 protein is CASSPPGTGSYEQYF. The CDR3 DNA reads as TGTGCCAGCAGTCCGCCCGGGACTGGGTCCTACGAGCAGTACTTC.

The gene calls are TRBV2 and TRBJ2-3, with TRBD2 matching 14 bases. V was clipped by 7 bases and J by 2 bases; unmatched bases: 14. Germline CDR1 SNHLY, CDR2 FYNNEI. This CDR3 is 19 amino acids long. The CDR3 protein is CASTRPTSGREPNTDTQYF. CDR3 bases: TGTGCCAGCACCCGCCCGACTAGCGGGAGGGAGCCGAACACAGATACGCAGTATTTT.

This sequence joins TRBV7-9 and TRBJ2-2; 9 bases map to TRBD2. This CDR3 has 16 amino acids. Germline-derived CDR1 and CDR2 are SEHNR and FQNEAQ (reference sequence). Germline trimming cut 5 bases from V and 4 bases from J; bases unmatched to any gene: 8. CDR3 loop: CASSTRLADGTGELFF. The CDR3 nucleotides are TGTGCCAGCAGCACCCGACTAGCGGACGGCACCGGGGAGCTGTTTTTT.

The genes are TRBV6-6 and TRBJ2-3; 14 bases agree with TRBD2. Germline trimming cut 6 bases from V and 6 bases from J; bases unmatched to any gene: 14. The CDR3 has 18 residues. Germline values: CDR1 MNHNY, CDR2 SVGAGI (reference sequence). Here the CDR3 reads CASSRPLGLAGAGDTQYF. The CDR3 region has the DNA TGTGCCAGCAGCCGACCTCTGGGACTAGCGGGAGCGGGGGATACGCAGTATTTT.

This chain links TRBV28 with TRBJ2-1; TRBD2 matches at 8 bases. Germline lookup yields CDR1 MDHEN and CDR2 SYDVKM. This CDR3 is built from 14 residues. Losses at the gene ends were 8 bases for V and 8 bases for J; bases not matched to a gene: 11. The DNA for the CDR3 is TGTGCCAGCTCCCCCGGGACTAGTATATATGAGCAGTTCTTC. Amino acids: CASSPGTSIYEQFF.

The chain employs TRBV7-9 and TRBJ2-1; D might be TRBD2 (6 bases). Germline V gene data show CDR1 as SEHNR and CDR2 as FQNEAQ (reference sequence). This CDR3 comprises 13 residues. V lost 4 bases and J 9 bases, leaving 13 bases between the germline ends. CDR3 loop: CASSWGDFGEQFF. Here the CDR3 DNA reads TGTGCCAGCAGCTGGGGGGACTTTGGTGAGCAGTTCTTC.

The gene calls are TRBV7-8 and TRBJ2-2; D unresolved. CDR3 size: 14 residues. CDR1 is SGHVS, CDR2 FQNEAQ, per germline. Trimming left V 0 bases short and J 7 bases short, with 9 bases between. CDR3 DNA sequence: TGTGCCAGCAGCTTAGCGTTTCTACGCGGGGAGCTGTTTTTT. Its translation: CASSLAFLRGELFF. Together with reference TRBV7-8 and TRBJ2-2, the CDR3 gives the full variable domain: GAGVSQSPRYKVAKRGQDVALRCDPISGHVSLFWYQQALGQGPEFLTYFQNEAQLDKSGLPSDRFFAERPEGSVSTLKIQRTQQEDSAVYLCASSLAFLRGELFFGEGSRLTVL.

The CDR3, as DNA: TGTGCCAGCAGTCTTTCGACAGGGGCCGTCACAGATACGCAGTATTTT. Translated: CASSLSTGAVTDTQYF. The gene calls are TRBV27 and TRBJ2-3, with 8 bases lining up with TRBD1. This CDR3 has 16 residues. Trimming took 5 bases from V and 2 from J; bases not matched to a gene: 9. Germline CDR1 and CDR2: MNHEY and SMNVEV (reference sequence).

The genes are TRBV19 and TRBJ1-4, with D perhaps matching TRBD1 (6 bases). CDR3 size: 15 residues. V lost 6 bases and J 0 bases, leaving 11 bases between the germline ends. Germline-derived CDR1 and CDR2 are LNHDA and SQIVND (reference sequence). CDR3 coding DNA: TGTGCCAGTAGCCAACAGGGCGCAACTAATGAAAAACTGTTTTTT. Protein sequence: CASSQQGATNEKLFF.

This clone has a single count. This chain joins TRBV6-4 and TRBJ2-5; TRBD2 matches at 9 bases. V was pared by 1 base and J by 7 bases, with 13 bases of the junction left unmatched. The CDR3 contains 17 residues. CDR1 and CDR2 from the germline V gene are MRHNA and SNTAGT. The CDR3 loop reads CASSDWGSGRSEGTQYF. The CDR3 DNA is TGTGCCAGCAGTGACTGGGGTAGCGGGAGATCGGAAGGGACCCAGTACTTC.

This chain links TRBV10-2 with TRBJ1-2, with a possible D match to TRBD1 (5 bases). V lost 3 bases, J lost 3 bases, and 14 bases lay in between. Germline V gives CDR1 WSHSY, CDR2 SAAADI. CDR3 length equals 15 residues. CDR3 loop: CASSEDRGKDYGYTF. In DNA form, the CDR3 reads TGCGCCAGCAGTGAAGATAGGGGCAAGGACTATGGCTACACCTTC.

The chain uses TRBV9 and TRBJ2-1; TRBD2 matches at 9 bases. From germline, CDR1 is SGDLS and CDR2 YYNGEE. The junction had 10 bases not matched to a gene; V was cut back by 3 bases and J by 9 bases. The CDR3 runs to 15 residues. CDR3 in amino acids: CASSETVAGEGEQFF. Here the CDR3 DNA reads TGTGCCAGCAGCGAGACGGTAGCGGGAGAGGGTGAGCAGTTCTTC.

The rearrangement links TRBV7-8 to TRBJ1-2, with 8 bases lining up with TRBD1. Germline CDR1 reads SGHVS; CDR2 reads FQNEAQ. With 6 bases clipped from V and 3 bases from J, the junction kept 6 bases outside the gene matches. This CDR3 has 14 residues. This CDR3 is CASSPGGAHYGYTF. CDR3 DNA: TGTGCCAGCAGTCCAGGGGGCGCTCACTATGGCTACACCTTC.

This clone was counted only a few times. The rearrangement links TRBV7-6 to TRBJ2-1, with TRBD1 matching 7 bases. Germline assignment: CDR1 SGHVS and CDR2 FNYEAQ. The CDR3 runs 17 residues. Unmatched junction bases numbered 10, after V lost 5 bases and J lost 0 bases. The CDR3 DNA follows: TGTGCCAGCAGCGCCCGGACAGGCGCGAGCTCCTACAATGAGCAGTTCTTC. As protein: CASSARTGASSYNEQFF.

This chain uses TRBV11-2 with TRBJ2-5, with D possibly matching TRBD2 (5 bases). V was trimmed by 4 bases and J by 5 bases, leaving 11 bases between them. The CDR3 sequence is 13 residues long. Germline loops: CDR1 SGHAT, CDR2 FQNNGV. The CDR3 here is CASSSGFRETQYF. The CDR3 DNA reads as TGTGCCAGCAGCTCGGGGTTCCGGGAGACCCAGTACTTC.

V and J are TRBV25-1 and TRBJ2-7; TRBD2 aligns across 7 bases. The CDR3 is made up of 15 amino acids. V was clipped by 3 bases and J by 2 bases; unmatched bases: 7. Germline CDR1 reads MGHDK; CDR2 reads SYGVNS. The CDR3 loop is CASSDERDPTYEQYF. In DNA form, the CDR3 reads TGTGCCAGCAGTGATGAGCGGGACCCCACCTACGAGCAGTACTTC.

The chain has TRBV28 and TRBJ2-3; TRBD2 might be the D (6 bases). This CDR3 spans 12 amino acids. Between the trimmed V and J ends, which lost 7 bases and 6 bases, there was a span of 11 bases. Germline V CDR1 and CDR2: MDHEN, SYDVKM. The CDR3 here is CASTSGLDTQYF. The CDR3 region has the DNA TGTGCCAGCACCTCGGGACTCGATACGCAGTATTTT.

This chain uses TRBV2 with TRBJ1-5; D gene ambiguous. Trimming took 6 bases from V and 4 from J, leaving 10 bases between them. Germline-derived CDR1 and CDR2 are SNHLY and FYNNEI. This CDR3 comprises 13 residues. The CDR3 DNA reads as TGTGCCAGCAGAACCGCGGGGAATCAGCCCCAGCATTTT. This encodes CASRTAGNQPQHF.

V gene TRBV7-3 combines with J gene TRBJ1-1; maybe TRBD1 (5 bases). CDR1 and CDR2 (germline): SGHTA, FQGTGA. The CDR3 sequence is 14 residues long. With 2 bases removed from V and 1 base from J, the gap between germline ends came to 8 bases. In DNA form, the CDR3 reads TGTGCCAGCAGCTTAGGGGGGAAGAACACTGAAGCTTTCTTT. This sequence encodes CASSLGGKNTEAFF.

The chain joins TRBV6-4 to TRBJ2-1; D is unclear. Deletions cut 4 bases from V and 8 bases from J, with 12 bases between. Germline loops: CDR1 MRHNA, CDR2 SNTAGT. This CDR3 is built from 13 residues. The CDR3 sequence: CASSARLGYEQFF. DNA for the CDR3: TGTGCCAGCAGTGCCCGCTTGGGCTATGAGCAGTTCTTC.

The chain couples TRBV10-3 to TRBJ1-2; D remains ambiguous. The CDR3 sequence is 15 residues long. In germline, CDR1 is ENHRY, CDR2 SYGVKD. Trimming shortened V by 3 bases and J by 2 bases, and 13 bases separated the two germline ends. The CDR3: CAISDPAGRNYGYTF. The DNA of the CDR3 is TGTGCCATCAGTGACCCCGCGGGGAGGAACTATGGCTACACCTTC.

The genes are TRBV30 and TRBJ2-7; D possibly corresponds to TRBD1 (6 bases). The V gene's germline CDR1 is GTSNPN and CDR2 SVGIG (reference sequence). This CDR3 is 13 amino acids long. Trimming took 3 bases from V and 7 from J, leaving 16 bases between them. CDR3 DNA sequence: TGTGCCTGGAGGGGACACCACGAAGGAGAGCAGTACTTC. Translating it yields CAWRGHHEGEQYF.

The genes are TRBV30 and TRBJ2-1; 11 bases match TRBD2. Germline CDR1 and CDR2: GTSNPN and SVGIG (reference sequence). This CDR3 spans 15 amino acids. Trimming took 0 bases from V and 6 from J; bases not matched to a gene: 4. The CDR3, as DNA: TGTGCCTGGAGTGTAAAACTAGCGGGAGTCAATGAGCAGTTCTTC. Translation gives CAWSVKLAGVNEQFF.

V gene TRBV5-1 combines with J gene TRBJ2-1; 12 bases are shared with TRBD2. Unmatched junction bases numbered 6, after V lost 4 bases and J lost 7 bases. Germline V gene lookup returns CDR1 SGHRS and CDR2 YFSETQ. The CDR3 runs to 15 residues. CDR3 sequence: CASSGLAGGGNEQFF. CDR3 sequence (DNA): TGCGCCAGCAGCGGGCTAGCGGGAGGGGGTAATGAGCAGTTCTTC.

The rearrangement links TRBV4-1 to TRBJ2-3; TRBD2 aligns across 16 bases. V dropped 5 bases and J dropped 1; count of bases not matched to a gene: 15. The CDR3 contains 21 residues. Germline CDR1 MGHRA, CDR2 YSYEKL. In DNA, the CDR3 is TGCGCCAGCAGCAAGGGGAACCCGGGACTAGCGGGAGGGTACGGCACAGATACGCAGTATTTT. Amino acids: CASSKGNPGLAGGYGTDTQYF.

J is TRBJ2-3 and V is TRBV5-1; 7 bases fit TRBD2. Germline V lookup: CDR1 SGHRS, CDR2 YFSETQ. This CDR3 is built from 15 residues. V shed 0 bases, J shed 2 bases, and the junction held 3 bases outside the gene matches. The CDR3 loop reads CASSLAGGITDTQYF. The CDR3 nucleotides read TGCGCCAGCAGCTTGGCCGGGGGGATCACAGATACGCAGTATTTT.

Note on this clone: Different DNA sequences within this sample yield the same CDR3. This sequence joins TRBV19 and TRBJ1-1; weak D call: TRBD1 (5 bases). The CDR3 extends over 12 amino acids. Trimming left V 7 bases short and J 1 base short, with 7 bases between. CDR1 LNHDA and CDR2 SQIVND come from the germline V gene (reference sequence). The DNA of the CDR3 is TGTGCCAGTACTACAGGGAACACTGAAGCTTTCTTT. Residues: CASTTGNTEAFF.